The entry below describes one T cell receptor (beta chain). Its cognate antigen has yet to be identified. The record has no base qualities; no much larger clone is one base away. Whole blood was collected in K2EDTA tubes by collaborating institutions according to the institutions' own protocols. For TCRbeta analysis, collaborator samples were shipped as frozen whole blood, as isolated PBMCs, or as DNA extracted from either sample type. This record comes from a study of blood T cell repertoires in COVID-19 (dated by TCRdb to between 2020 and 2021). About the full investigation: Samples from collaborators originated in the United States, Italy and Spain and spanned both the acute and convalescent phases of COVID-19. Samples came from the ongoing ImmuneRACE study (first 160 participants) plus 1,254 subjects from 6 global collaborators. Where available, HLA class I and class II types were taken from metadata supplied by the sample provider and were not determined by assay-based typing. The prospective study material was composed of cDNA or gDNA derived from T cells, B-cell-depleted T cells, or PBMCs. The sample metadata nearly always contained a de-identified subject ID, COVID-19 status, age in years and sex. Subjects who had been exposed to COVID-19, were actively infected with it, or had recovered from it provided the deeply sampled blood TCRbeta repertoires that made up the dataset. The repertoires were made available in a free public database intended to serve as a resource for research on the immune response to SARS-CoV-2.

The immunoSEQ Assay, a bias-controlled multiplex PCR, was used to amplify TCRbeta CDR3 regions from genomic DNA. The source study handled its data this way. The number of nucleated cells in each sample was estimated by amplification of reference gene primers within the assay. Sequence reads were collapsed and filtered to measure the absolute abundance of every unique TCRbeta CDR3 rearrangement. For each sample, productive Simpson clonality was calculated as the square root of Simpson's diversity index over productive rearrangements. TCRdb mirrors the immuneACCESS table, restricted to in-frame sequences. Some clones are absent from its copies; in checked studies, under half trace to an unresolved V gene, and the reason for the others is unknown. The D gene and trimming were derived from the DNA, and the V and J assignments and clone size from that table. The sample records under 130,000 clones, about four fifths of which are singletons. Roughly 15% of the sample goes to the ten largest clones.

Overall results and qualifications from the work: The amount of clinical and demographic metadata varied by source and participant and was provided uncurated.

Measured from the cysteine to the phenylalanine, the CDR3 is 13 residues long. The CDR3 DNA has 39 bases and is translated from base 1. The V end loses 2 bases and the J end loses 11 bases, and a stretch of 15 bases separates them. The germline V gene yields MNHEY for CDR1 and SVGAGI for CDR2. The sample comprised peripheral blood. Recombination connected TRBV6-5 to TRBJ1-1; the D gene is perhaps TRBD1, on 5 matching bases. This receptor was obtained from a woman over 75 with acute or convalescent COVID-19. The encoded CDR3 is CASSYRDPGAAFF. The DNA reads TGTGCCAGCAGTTACAGGGATCCTGGGGCCGCTTTCTTT.